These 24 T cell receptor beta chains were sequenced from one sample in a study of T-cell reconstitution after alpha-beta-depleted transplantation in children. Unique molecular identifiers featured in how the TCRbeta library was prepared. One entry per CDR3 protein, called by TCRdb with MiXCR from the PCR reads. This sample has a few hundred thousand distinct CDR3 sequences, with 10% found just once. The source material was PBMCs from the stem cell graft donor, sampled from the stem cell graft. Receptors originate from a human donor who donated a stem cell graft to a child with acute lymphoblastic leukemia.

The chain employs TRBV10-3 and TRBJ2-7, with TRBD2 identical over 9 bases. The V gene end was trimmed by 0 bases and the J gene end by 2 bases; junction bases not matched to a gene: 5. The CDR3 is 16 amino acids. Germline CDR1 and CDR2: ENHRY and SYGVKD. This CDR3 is CAISESASGVTYEQYF. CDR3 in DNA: TGTGCCATCAGTGAGTCCGCTAGCGGGGTGACCTACGAGCAGTACTTC.

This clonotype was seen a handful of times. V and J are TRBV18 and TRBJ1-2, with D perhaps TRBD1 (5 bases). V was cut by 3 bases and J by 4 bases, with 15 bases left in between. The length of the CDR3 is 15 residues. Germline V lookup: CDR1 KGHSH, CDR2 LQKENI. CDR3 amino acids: CASSPSGRTSYGYTF. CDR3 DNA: TGTGCCAGCTCACCGTCGGGACGAACTTCCTATGGCTACACCTTC.

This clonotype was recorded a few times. CDR3 sequence reads: CASSQGLANTGELFF. The CDR3 DNA is TGTGCCAGCAGCCAGGGACTAGCGAACACCGGGGAGCTGTTTTTT. This chain connects TRBV4-2 to TRBJ2-2; 8 bases fit TRBD2. CDR1 LGHNA and CDR2 YNFKEQ come from the germline V gene. V shed 3 bases, J shed 0 bases, and the junction held 0 bases outside the gene matches. This CDR3 contains 15 residues.

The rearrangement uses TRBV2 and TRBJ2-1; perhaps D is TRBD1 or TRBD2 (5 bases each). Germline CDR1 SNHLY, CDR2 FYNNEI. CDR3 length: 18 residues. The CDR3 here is CTFCLGVGAGGPYNEQFF. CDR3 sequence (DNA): TGTACCTTCTGTTTAGGTGTAGGGGCAGGCGGGCCATACAATGAGCAGTTCTTC.

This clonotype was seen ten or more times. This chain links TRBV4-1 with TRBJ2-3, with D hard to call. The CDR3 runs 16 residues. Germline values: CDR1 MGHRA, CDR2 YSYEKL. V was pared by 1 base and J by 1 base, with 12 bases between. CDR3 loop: CASSQASGYRTDTQYF. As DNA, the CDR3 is TGCGCCAGCAGCCAAGCCTCCGGGTACCGCACAGATACGCAGTATTTT.

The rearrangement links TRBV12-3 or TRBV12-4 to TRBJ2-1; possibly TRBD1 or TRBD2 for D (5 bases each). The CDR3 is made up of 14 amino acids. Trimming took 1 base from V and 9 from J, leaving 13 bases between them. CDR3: CASSLGGNVGEQFF. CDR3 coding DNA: TGTGCCAGCAGTTTAGGGGGGAATGTAGGTGAGCAGTTCTTC.

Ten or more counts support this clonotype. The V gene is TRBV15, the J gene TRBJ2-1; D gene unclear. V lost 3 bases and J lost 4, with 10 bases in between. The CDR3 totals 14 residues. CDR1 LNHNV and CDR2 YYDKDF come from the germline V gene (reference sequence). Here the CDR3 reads CATSSNLDYNEQFF. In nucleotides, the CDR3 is TGTGCCACCAGCAGTAATCTCGATTACAATGAGCAGTTCTTC.

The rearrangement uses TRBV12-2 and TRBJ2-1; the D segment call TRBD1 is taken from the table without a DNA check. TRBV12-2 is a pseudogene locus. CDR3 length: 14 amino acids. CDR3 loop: CASRFCRGWNEQFF. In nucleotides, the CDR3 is TGTGCAAGTCGCTTTTGCAGGGGTTGGAATGAGCAGTTCTTC.

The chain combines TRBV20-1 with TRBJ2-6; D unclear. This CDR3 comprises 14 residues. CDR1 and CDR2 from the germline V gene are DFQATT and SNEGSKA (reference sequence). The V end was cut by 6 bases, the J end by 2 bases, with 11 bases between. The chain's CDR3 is CSAPAPTGANVLTF. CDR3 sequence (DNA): TGCAGTGCCCCCGCACCTACTGGGGCCAACGTCCTGACTTTC.

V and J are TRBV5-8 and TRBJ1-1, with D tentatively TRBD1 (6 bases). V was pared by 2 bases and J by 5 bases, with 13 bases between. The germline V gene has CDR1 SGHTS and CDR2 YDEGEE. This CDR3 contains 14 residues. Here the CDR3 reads CASSFYRVNTEAFF. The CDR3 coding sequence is TGTGCCAGCAGCTTTTACAGGGTAAATACTGAAGCTTTCTTT.

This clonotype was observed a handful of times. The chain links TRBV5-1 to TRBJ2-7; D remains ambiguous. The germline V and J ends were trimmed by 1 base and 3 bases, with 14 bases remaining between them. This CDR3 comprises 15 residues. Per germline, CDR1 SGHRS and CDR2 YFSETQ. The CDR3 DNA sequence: TGCGCCAGCAGCTTGTCGTCCGGCAGAAACTACGAGCAGTACTTC. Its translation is CASSLSSGRNYEQYF.

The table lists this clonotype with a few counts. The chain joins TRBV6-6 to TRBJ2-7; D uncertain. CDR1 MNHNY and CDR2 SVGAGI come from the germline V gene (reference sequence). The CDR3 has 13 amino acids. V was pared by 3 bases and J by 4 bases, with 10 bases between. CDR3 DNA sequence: TGTGCCAGCAGTTATTATTCCGAGTACGAGCAGTACTTC. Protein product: CASSYYSEYEQYF.

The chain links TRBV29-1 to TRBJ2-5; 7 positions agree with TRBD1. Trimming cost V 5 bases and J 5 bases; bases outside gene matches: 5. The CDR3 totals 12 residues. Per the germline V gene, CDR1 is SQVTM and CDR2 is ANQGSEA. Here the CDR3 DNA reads TGCAGCGTTCGACAGGGCGGCGAGACCCAGTACTTC. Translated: CSVRQGGETQYF. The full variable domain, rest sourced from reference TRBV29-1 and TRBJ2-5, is SAVISQKPSRDICQRGTSLTIQCQVDSQVTMMFWYRQQPGQSLTLIATANQGSEATYESGFVIDKFPISRPNLTFSTLTVSNMSPEDSSIYLCSVRQGGETQYFGPGTRLLVL.

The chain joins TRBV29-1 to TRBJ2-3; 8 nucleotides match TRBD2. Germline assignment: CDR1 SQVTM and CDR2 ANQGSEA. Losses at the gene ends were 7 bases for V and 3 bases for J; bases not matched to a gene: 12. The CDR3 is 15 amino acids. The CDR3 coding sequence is TGCAGCGCCGACGGTATAGCGGGACTAACAGATACGCAGTATTTT. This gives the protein CSADGIAGLTDTQYF.

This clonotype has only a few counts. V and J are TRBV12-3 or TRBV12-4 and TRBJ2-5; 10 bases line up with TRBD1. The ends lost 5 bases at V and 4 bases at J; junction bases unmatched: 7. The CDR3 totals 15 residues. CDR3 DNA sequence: TGTGCCAGCAGTGCAGACAGGGGGCGCGGAGAGACCCAGTACTTC. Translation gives CASSADRGRGETQYF.

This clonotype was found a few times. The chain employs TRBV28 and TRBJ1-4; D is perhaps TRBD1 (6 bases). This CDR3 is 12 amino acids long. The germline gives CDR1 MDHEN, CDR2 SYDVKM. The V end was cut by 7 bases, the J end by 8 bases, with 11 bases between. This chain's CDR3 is CASTGTPEKLFF. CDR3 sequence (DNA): TGTGCCAGCACCGGGACACCCGAAAAACTGTTTTTT.

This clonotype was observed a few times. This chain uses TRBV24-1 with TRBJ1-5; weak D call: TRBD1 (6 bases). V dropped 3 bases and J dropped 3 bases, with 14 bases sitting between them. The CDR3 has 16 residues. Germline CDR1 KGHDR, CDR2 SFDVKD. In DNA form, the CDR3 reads TGTGCCACCAGTGATCATAAACAGGGAGACAATCAGCCCCAGCATTTT. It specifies CATSDHKQGDNQPQHF.

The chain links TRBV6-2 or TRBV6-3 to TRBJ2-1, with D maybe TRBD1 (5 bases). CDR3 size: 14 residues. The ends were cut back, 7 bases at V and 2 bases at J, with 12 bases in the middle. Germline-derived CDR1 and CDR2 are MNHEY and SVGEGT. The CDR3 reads CASNLGHTYNEQFF. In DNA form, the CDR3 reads TGTGCCAGCAACCTCGGACATACCTACAATGAGCAGTTCTTC.

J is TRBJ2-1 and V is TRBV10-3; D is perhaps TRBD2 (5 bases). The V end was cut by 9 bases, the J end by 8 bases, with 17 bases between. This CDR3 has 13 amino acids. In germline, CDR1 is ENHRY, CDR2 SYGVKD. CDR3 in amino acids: CAIQPRVEHEQFF. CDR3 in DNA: TGTGCCATTCAACCGCGGGTTGAGCATGAGCAGTTCTTC.

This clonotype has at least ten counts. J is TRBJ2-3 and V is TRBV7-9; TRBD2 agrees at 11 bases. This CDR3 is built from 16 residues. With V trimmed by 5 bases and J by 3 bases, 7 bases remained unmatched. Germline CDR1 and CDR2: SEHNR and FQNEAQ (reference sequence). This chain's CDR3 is CASSPLTSGMTDTQYF. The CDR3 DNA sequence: TGTGCCAGCAGCCCCTTGACTAGCGGGATGACAGATACGCAGTATTTT.

The CDR3 DNA reads as TGTGCCAGCAGCTCACTACAGACCGGGGAGCTGTTTTTT. This codes for CASSSLQTGELFF. This chain links TRBV5-4 with TRBJ2-2, with no clear D. The CDR3 is made up of 13 amino acids. The germline gives CDR1 SGHNT, CDR2 YYREEE (reference sequence). V lost 3 bases and J lost 5, with 8 bases in between.

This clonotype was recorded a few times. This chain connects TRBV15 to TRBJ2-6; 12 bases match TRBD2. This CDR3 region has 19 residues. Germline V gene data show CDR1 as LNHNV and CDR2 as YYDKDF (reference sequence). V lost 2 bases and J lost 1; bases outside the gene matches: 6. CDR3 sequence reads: CATSRKETSGSSGANVLTF. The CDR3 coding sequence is TGTGCCACCAGCAGAAAAGAGACTAGCGGGAGTTCTGGGGCCAACGTCCTGACTTTC. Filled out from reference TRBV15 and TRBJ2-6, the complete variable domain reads DAMVIQNPRYQVTQFGKPVTLSCSQTLNHNVMYWYQQKSSQAPKLLFHYYDKDFNNEADTPDNFQSRRPNTSFCFLDIRSPGLGDTAMYLCATSRKETSGSSGANVLTFGAGSRLTVL.

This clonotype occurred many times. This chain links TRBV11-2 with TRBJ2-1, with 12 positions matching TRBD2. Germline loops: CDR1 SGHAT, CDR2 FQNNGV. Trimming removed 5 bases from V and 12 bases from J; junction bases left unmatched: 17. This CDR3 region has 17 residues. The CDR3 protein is CASSRIRTSGTSLGQFF. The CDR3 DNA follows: TGTGCCAGCAGCCGAATACGGACTAGCGGGACCAGTTTGGGGCAGTTCTTC.

CDR3 sequence reads: CATSRWLAGMTDTQYF. As DNA, the CDR3 is TGTGCCACCAGCAGATGGCTAGCGGGAATGACAGATACGCAGTATTTT. The chain joins TRBV15 to TRBJ2-3, with TRBD2 matching over 9 bases. Germline assignment: CDR1 LNHNV and CDR2 YYDKDF (reference sequence). Trimming at V came to 2 bases and at J to 3 bases, leaving 6 bases not matched to a gene. The CDR3 totals 16 residues.